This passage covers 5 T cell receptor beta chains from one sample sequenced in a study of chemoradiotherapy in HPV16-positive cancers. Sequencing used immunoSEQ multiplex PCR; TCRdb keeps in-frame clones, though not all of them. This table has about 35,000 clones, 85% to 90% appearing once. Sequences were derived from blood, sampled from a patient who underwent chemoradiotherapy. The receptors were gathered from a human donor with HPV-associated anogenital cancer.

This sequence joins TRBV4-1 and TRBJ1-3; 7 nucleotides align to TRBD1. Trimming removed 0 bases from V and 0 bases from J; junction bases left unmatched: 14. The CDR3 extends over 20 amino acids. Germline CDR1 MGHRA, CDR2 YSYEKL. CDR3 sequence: CASSQDSPESGQVSGNTIYF. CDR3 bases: TGCGCCAGCAGCCAAGATTCCCCAGAATCAGGACAGGTCTCTGGAAACACCATATATTTT.

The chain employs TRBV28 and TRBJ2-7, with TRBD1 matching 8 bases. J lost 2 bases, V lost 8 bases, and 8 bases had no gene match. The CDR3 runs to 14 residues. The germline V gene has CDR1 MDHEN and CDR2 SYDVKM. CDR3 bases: TGTGCCAGCTGGAGGCAGGGGGCTACCTACGAGCAGTACTTC. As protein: CASWRQGATYEQYF.

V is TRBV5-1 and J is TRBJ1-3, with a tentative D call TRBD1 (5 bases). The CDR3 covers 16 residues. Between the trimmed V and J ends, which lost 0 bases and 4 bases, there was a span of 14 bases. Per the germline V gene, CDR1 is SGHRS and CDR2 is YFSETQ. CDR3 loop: CASSLESWGSGNTIYF. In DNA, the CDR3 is TGCGCCAGCAGCTTGGAATCCTGGGGGTCCGGAAACACCATATATTTT.

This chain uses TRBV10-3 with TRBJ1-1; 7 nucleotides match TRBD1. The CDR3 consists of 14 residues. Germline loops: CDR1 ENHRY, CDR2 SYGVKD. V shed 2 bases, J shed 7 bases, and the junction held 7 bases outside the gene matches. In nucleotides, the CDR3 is TGTGCCATCAGTGAGCCCGACAGGGCGCTTGAAGCTTTCTTT. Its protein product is CAISEPDRALEAFF.

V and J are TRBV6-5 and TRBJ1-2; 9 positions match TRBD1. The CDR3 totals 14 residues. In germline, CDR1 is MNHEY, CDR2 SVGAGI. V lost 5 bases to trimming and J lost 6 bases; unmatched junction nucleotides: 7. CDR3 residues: CASSEQGAPHGYTF. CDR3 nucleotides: TGTGCCAGCAGTGAACAGGGGGCGCCTCATGGCTACACCTTC.